These T cell receptor beta chains were read from a single sample in a study of blood T cells in healthy people across ages. TCRdb called the 5' RACE reads again in MiXCR, with one record for every CDR3 protein. The sample includes some 1.6 million distinct CDR3 sequences, about 31% of them seen just once. The sequenced sample was blood. The receptors were sampled from a woman aged 25-40 years in good health. Both conserved end residues are part of each CDR3. D genes are given only for firm matches. Clone sizes are given selectively: once, few, many, or a class where the clone is expanded.

V	size	D	J	DNA	CDR3
TRBV6-4	NA	TRBD2	TRBJ2-1	TGTGCCAGCGGCCCCGGGACTAGCATAATGAATGAGCAGTTCTTC	CASGPGTSIMNEQFF
TRBV5-1	NA	TRBD1	TRBJ2-1	TGCGCCAGCAGCCTTAACCGGGACAGGGGGCAATTCTTC	CASSLNRDRGQFF
TRBV28	NA	NA	TRBJ2-1	TGTGCCAGCAGCCGCTCGGGGGAACCCTACAATGAGCAGTTCTTC	CASSRSGEPYNEQFF
TRBV7-3	NA	NA	TRBJ2-7	TGTGCCAGCAGCTTAAATCCCAGGGGCTTAGCCGAGCAGTACTTC	CASSLNPRGLAEQYF
TRBV12-3/TRBV12-4	few	NA	TRBJ2-1	TGTGCCAGCAGTCAGAATCCGGGACGGAAATACAATGAGCAGTTCTTC	CASSQNPGRKYNEQFF
TRBV7-9	few	NA	TRBJ1-2	TGTGCCAGCAGCCCGGGACTCGACGGCGACACCTTC	CASSPGLDGDTF
TRBV12-3/TRBV12-4	NA	NA	TRBJ1-2	TGTGCCAGCAGTTTGGTACAGGCGAGCAGTGGTTACACCTTC	CASSLVQASSGYTF
TRBV10-3	NA	TRBD1	TRBJ1-5	TGTGCCATCAGTGAGTCGATTACCGGGACAGGGGGCAATCAGCCCCAGCATTTT	CAISESITGTGGNQPQHF
TRBV29-1	many	TRBD1	TRBJ2-7	TGCAGCGCTAGAGACAGGGGGCAGAACGAGCAGTACTTC	CSARDRGQNEQYF
TRBV10-3	NA	NA	TRBJ2-5	TGTGCCATCAGCCGGGACTCCCAAGAGATCCAGTACTTC	CAISRDSQEIQYF
TRBV20-1	few	NA	TRBJ1-2	TGCAGTGCTCTGGGACACCACTATGGCTACACCTTC	CSALGHHYGYTF
TRBV7-2	few	NA	TRBJ2-1	TGTGCCAGCAGCTTAGGACCTACCGCCAATGAGCAGTTCTTC	CASSLGPTANEQFF
TRBV4-2	NA	NA	TRBJ2-5	TGTGCCAGCAGCCCCGGCCGGGGCGGCGGGGTTTCTGCAGAGACCCAGTACTTC	CASSPGRGGGVSAETQYF
TRBV5-1	NA	TRBD1	TRBJ1-6	TGCGCCAGCAGCTTGACAGGGGTAAATAATTCACCCCTCCACTTT	CASSLTGVNNSPLHF
TRBV12-3/TRBV12-4	NA	NA	TRBJ1-5	TGTGCCAGCAGTTTCTCGACAGGATATCAGCCCCAGCATTTT	CASSFSTGYQPQHF
TRBV10-3	NA	TRBD2	TRBJ2-5	TGTGCCATCAGTTCGGGAGGAGGGGAAGAGACCCAGTACTTC	CAISSGGGEETQYF
TRBV7-8	NA	NA	TRBJ2-2	TGTGCCAGCAGCGACCGGGACTCCACCGGGGAGCTGTTTTTT	CASSDRDSTGELFF
TRBV6-5	few	NA	TRBJ2-3	TGTGCCAGCAGCCGGACCCACCCCACAGATACGCAGTATTTT	CASSRTHPTDTQYF
TRBV3-1	NA	NA	TRBJ1-2	TGTGCCAGCAGGCATAGCCTCTTATATGGCTACACCTTC	CASRHSLLYGYTF
TRBV5-1	NA	TRBD1	TRBJ2-6	TGCGCCAGCAGCTTGGGACAGGGAGTTGTCCAACAGGAGGCCAACGCCCTGACTTTC	CASSLGQGVVQQEANALTF
TRBV9	NA	TRBD2	TRBJ2-3	TGTGCCAGCGGACTAGGCGGATACACAGATACGCAGTATTTT	CASGLGGYTDTQYF
TRBV29-1	many	TRBD2	TRBJ2-1	TGCAGCTCTTGCCCCCCCGGGGGGGAGCAGTTCTTC	CSSCPPGGEQFF
TRBV24-1	few	NA	TRBJ2-1	TGTGCCACCAGTGAAGCCGTCGGTTCCTACAATGAGCAGTTCTTC	CATSEAVGSYNEQFF
TRBV7-3	once	NA	TRBJ2-3	TGTGCCAGCAGCAAGGGATCAGGGACAGATACGCAGTATTTT	CASSKGSGTDTQYF
TRBV5-1	NA	NA	TRBJ1-4	TGCGCCAGCAGCTTGGTCGGACTTAATGAAAAACTGTTTTTT	CASSLVGLNEKLFF
TRBV27	few	TRBD1	TRBJ2-7	TGTGCCAGCAGACCGACAGGGTTCAGTTATATAAACTACGAGCAGTACTTC	CASRPTGFSYINYEQYF
TRBV5-5	few	TRBD2	TRBJ2-7	TGTGCCAGCAGCTTGCAGCGGGGGGTTTACTACGAGCAGTACTTC	CASSLQRGVYYEQYF
TRBV6-2/TRBV6-3	few	NA	TRBJ2-7	TGTGCCAGCAGTATACGACACGGCCCAACCGACGAGCAGTACTTC	CASSIRHGPTDEQYF
TRBV2	few	NA	TRBJ1-2	TGTGCCAGCAGTGTTCAAAACTATGGCTACACCTTC	CASSVQNYGYTF
TRBV5-1	NA	NA	TRBJ1-5	TGCGCCAGCTCTCGCGACAGTAGCAATCAGTCCCAGCATTTT	CASSRDSSNQSQHF
TRBV6-1	NA	NA	TRBJ2-5	TGTGCCAGTAGTGAGGGTTCGTCGACCCAGTACTTC	CASSEGSSTQYF
TRBV7-3	many	TRBD1	TRBJ2-5	TGTGCCAGCAGTTTGACAGGGAAAGAGACCCAGTACTTC	CASSLTGKETQYF
TRBV19	NA	NA	TRBJ2-7	TGTGCCAGTAGTATGTCGGCGGGGCTACTTTTCGAGCAGTACTTC	CASSMSAGLLFEQYF
TRBV12-3/TRBV12-4	NA	TRBD2	TRBJ2-7	TGTGCCAGCAGTTTCGTGGGCGGGGGGGCTGACGAGCAGTACTTC	CASSFVGGGADEQYF
TRBV3-1	NA	NA	TRBJ2-4	TGTGCCAGCAGCCAAGATGACGGCAGGAGGTTAGCCAAAAACATTCAGTACTTC	CASSQDDGRRLAKNIQYF
TRBV3-1	NA	NA	TRBJ2-1	TGTGCCAGTCAGGGTATGAAGAATGAGCAGTTCTTC	CASQGMKNEQFF
TRBV9	few	TRBD1	TRBJ2-7	TGTGCCAGCAGCGCCAGTTCACAGGGGACGTACGAGCAGTACTTC	CASSASSQGTYEQYF